The 22 T cell receptor beta chains reported below all come from one sample, sequenced in a study of a mutant IDH1 vaccine in newly diagnosed glioma (dated by TCRdb to about 2021). No antigen is known for these receptors. Per the publication, the time point label means: week 11, during vaccination. Every vaccine dose consisted of 300 ug of a 20-mer mutant IDH1 peptide in Montanide, administered subcutaneously together with topical imiquimod. Libraries were made using the immunoSEQ multiplex PCR assay. TCRdb obtained this table from immuneACCESS and retained in-frame rearrangements with V and J assigned. These tables miss some clones; where compared with another copy, unresolved V genes account for less than half of the shortfall, and the remainder is unexplained. The table for this sample lists about 64,000 clones; approximately 84% of them were counted only once. The ten largest account for 8.5% to 9.5% of the sample.

Sample: PBMCs, taken from a glioma patient whose treatment included an IDH1 peptide vaccine. Source of these receptors: a woman aged 45-65 years with glioma.

This chain joins TRBV11-3 and TRBJ1-1, with D uncertain. The germline CDR1 and CDR2 sequences are SGHNT and YENEEA. The V end lost 5 bases, the J end lost 0 bases, and 13 bases lay between the germline ends. The CDR3 extends over 15 amino acids. The CDR3: CASSPSSLLNTEAFF. The CDR3 DNA is TGTGCCAGCAGCCCTAGTTCCCTCTTGAACACTGAAGCTTTCTTT.

This chain connects TRBV30 to TRBJ1-6; D possibly corresponds to TRBD1 (5 bases). The ends were cut back, 2 bases at V and 4 bases at J, with 9 bases in the middle. The CDR3 spans 14 residues. Germline V gene data show CDR1 as GTSNPN and CDR2 as SVGIG (reference sequence). CDR3 in amino acids: CAWSSGGYNSPLHF. The CDR3 DNA reads as TGTGCCTGGAGTTCCGGGGGTTATAATTCACCCCTCCACTTT.

The chain employs TRBV9 and TRBJ1-4, with D possibly matching TRBD1 (5 bases). The CDR3 consists of 15 residues. V was cut by 0 bases and J by 8 bases, with 14 bases left in between. Germline V CDR1 and CDR2: SGDLS, YYNGEE. The CDR3 region has the DNA TGTGCCAGCAGCGTAGAGGGGTCGGGGAGGGAAAAACTGTTTTTT. This sequence encodes CASSVEGSGREKLFF.

V and J are TRBV2 and TRBJ1-2; no reliable D call. CDR3 size: 11 residues. Germline V gives CDR1 SNHLY, CDR2 FYNNEI. V lost 4 bases and J 4 bases, leaving 4 bases between the germline ends. The CDR3 is CASSGVYGYTF. CDR3 sequence (DNA): TGTGCCAGCAGTGGAGTCTATGGCTACACCTTC.

The rearrangement links TRBV7-2 to TRBJ1-2; D remains unclear. Germline V lookup: CDR1 SGHTA, CDR2 FQGNSA. V gave up 0 bases and J gave up 3 bases, with 8 bases separating them. There are 14 residues in the CDR3. This chain's CDR3 is CASSLAPEDYGYTF. As DNA, the CDR3 is TGTGCCAGCAGCTTAGCCCCGGAGGACTATGGCTACACCTTC.

This sequence joins TRBV4-3 and TRBJ2-7; D unclear. The CDR3 length is 15 residues. Trimming pared 0 bases from V and 3 bases from J, leaving 12 bases between. The germline gives CDR1 LGHNA, CDR2 YSLEER. The DNA for the CDR3 is TGCGCCAGCAGCCAAGAGACCAATAGATACTACGAGCAGTACTTC. It encodes CASSQETNRYYEQYF.

V usage is TRBV9 and J usage is TRBJ1-5; tentative D call: TRBD1 (6 bases). Trimming removed 2 bases from V and 7 bases from J, with 16 bases in between. This CDR3 contains 15 residues. Per germline, CDR1 SGDLS and CDR2 YYNGEE. The DNA for the CDR3 is TGTGCCAGCAGCGTGGGATGGGGGGGCGGGCAGCCCCAGCATTTT. This codes for CASSVGWGGGQPQHF.

This clone turned up a few times. The rearrangement uses TRBV11-3 and TRBJ1-1, with no clear D. The germline V gene encodes CDR1 SGHNT and CDR2 YENEEA. The V gene lost 4 bases and the J gene lost 6 bases, with 12 bases spanning the gap. The CDR3 contains 13 residues. This CDR3 reads CASSSAWRAEAFF. The DNA of the CDR3 is TGTGCCAGCAGCTCGGCCTGGCGGGCTGAAGCTTTCTTT. Looking up the rest from reference TRBV11-3 and TRBJ1-1 gives the full variable domain: EAGVVQSPRYKIIEKKQPVAFWCNPISGHNTLYWYLQNLGQGPELLIRYENEEAVDDSQLPKDRFSAERLKGVDSTLKIQPAELGDSAVYLCASSSAWRAEAFFGQGTRLTVV.

The chain is built from TRBV7-3 and TRBJ2-1, with TRBD2 matching over 8 bases. This CDR3 is built from 15 residues. V lost 1 base, J lost 7 bases, and 6 bases stayed unmatched. CDR1 and CDR2 (germline): SGHTA, FQGTGA. The CDR3 sequence: CASSLIGGALNEQFF. CDR3 nucleotides: TGTGCCAGCAGCTTAATCGGGGGGGCCTTGAATGAGCAGTTCTTC.

This chain joins TRBV9 and TRBJ2-3; no reliable D call. The CDR3 contains 16 residues. Trimming pared 0 bases from V and 6 bases from J, leaving 17 bases between. The germline gives CDR1 SGDLS, CDR2 YYNGEE. DNA of the CDR3: TGTGCCAGCAGCGTAGAGGACGGCCGGACCCGCGATACGCAGTATTTT. Protein: CASSVEDGRTRDTQYF.

A few counts support this clone. The V and J genes are TRBV11-2 and TRBJ2-7; perhaps TRBD1 as D (5 bases). This CDR3 comprises 17 residues. Germline V gene data show CDR1 as SGHAT and CDR2 as FQNNGV. Trimming took off 3 bases at V and 2 bases at J, with 20 bases between the two ends. CDR3 in amino acids: CASSFPRQTSSPYEQYF. For the CDR3, the DNA is TGTGCCAGCAGCTTCCCACGACAGACTTCCTCCCCCTACGAGCAGTACTTC.

This chain uses TRBV9 with TRBJ2-7; 7 bases are a match to TRBD2. The V gene end was trimmed by 7 bases and the J gene end by 0 bases; junction bases not matched to a gene: 4. The V gene's germline CDR1 is SGDLS and CDR2 YYNGEE. The CDR3 loop spans 13 amino acids. The CDR3 here is CASGGGTSYEQYF. The CDR3 bases are TGTGCCAGCGGGGGGGGGACCTCCTACGAGCAGTACTTC. Supplemented by reference TRBV9 and TRBJ2-7, the full variable domain reads DSGVTQTPKHLITATGQRVTLRCSPRSGDLSVYWYQQSLDQGLQFLIQYYNGEERAKGNILERFSAQQFPDLHSELNLSSLELGDSALYFCASGGGTSYEQYFGPGTRLTVT.

The chain uses TRBV6-5 and TRBJ1-5; 7 nucleotides match TRBD1. CDR3 length: 15 residues. Germline V CDR1 and CDR2: MNHEY, SVGAGI. The junction had 5 bases not matched to a gene; V was cut back by 6 bases and J by 0 bases. The DNA of the CDR3 is TGTGCCAGCAGGAGCCGACAGGGTAGCAATCAGCCCCAGCATTTT. This encodes CASRSRQGSNQPQHF.

The V and J genes are TRBV5-6 and TRBJ2-3; TRBD2 matches 7 bases. V trimming: 3 bases; J trimming: 0 bases; junction bases outside the gene matches: 1. The CDR3 is 14 residues long. The germline CDR1 and CDR2 sequences are SGHDT and YYEEEE. In DNA, the CDR3 is TGTGCCAGCAGCTGGGGGGGAAGCACAGATACGCAGTATTTT. It codes for CASSWGGSTDTQYF.

This rearrangement joins TRBV9 to TRBJ2-7; no clear D gene. CDR1 is SGDLS and CDR2 is YYNGEE in the germline V gene. V was trimmed by 0 bases and J by 3 bases, leaving 13 bases between them. The CDR3 is made up of 15 amino acids. The CDR3 protein is CASSVGYSTFYEQYF. The CDR3 DNA follows: TGTGCCAGCAGCGTAGGTTACAGTACCTTCTACGAGCAGTACTTC. Using reference TRBV9 and TRBJ2-7 for the parts outside the CDR3, the full variable domain is DSGVTQTPKHLITATGQRVTLRCSPRSGDLSVYWYQQSLDQGLQFLIQYYNGEERAKGNILERFSAQQFPDLHSELNLSSLELGDSALYFCASSVGYSTFYEQYFGPGTRLTVT.

CDR3 bases: TGTGCCAGCAGCCCCGGGAGGGACACTGAAGCTTTCTTT. Translated: CASSPGRDTEAFF. The chain combines TRBV7-3 with TRBJ1-1; D ambiguous. The CDR3 length is 13 residues. The V end was cut by 5 bases, the J end by 3 bases, with 10 bases between. Per the germline V gene, CDR1 is SGHTA and CDR2 is FQGTGA.

The chain is built from TRBV28 and TRBJ1-1; D uncertain. Germline V gives CDR1 MDHEN, CDR2 SYDVKM. Trimming removed 5 bases at V and 7 bases at J, with 14 bases between. The CDR3 loop spans 13 amino acids. DNA for the CDR3: TGTGCCAGCAGTCCCTCCCGACGGATTGAAGCTTTCTTT. Amino acids: CASSPSRRIEAFF.

This rearrangement joins TRBV5-1 to TRBJ1-1, with D uncertain. Germline values: CDR1 SGHRS, CDR2 YFSETQ. The CDR3 totals 17 residues. Trimming shortened V by 1 base and J by 1 base, and 17 bases separated the two germline ends. The CDR3: CASSLSQLIDWNTEAFF. In DNA form, the CDR3 reads TGCGCCAGCAGCTTGTCCCAGCTTATCGACTGGAACACTGAAGCTTTCTTT.

The chain has TRBV2 and TRBJ2-1, with a possible D match to TRBD1 (7 bases). In germline, CDR1 is SNHLY, CDR2 FYNNEI. V dropped 8 bases and J dropped 2 bases, with 10 bases sitting between them. CDR3 length: 13 amino acids. The chain's CDR3 is CASGGTAYNEQFF. The CDR3 coding sequence is TGTGCCAGCGGGGGGACAGCCTACAATGAGCAGTTCTTC.

The chain combines TRBV6-5 with TRBJ1-6; tentatively, D is TRBD1 (6 bases). V lost 2 bases to trimming and J lost 9 bases, with 14 bases between them. The V gene's germline CDR1 is MNHEY and CDR2 SVGAGI. This CDR3 comprises 15 residues. This chain's CDR3 is CASSYTTGSSSPLHF. CDR3 nucleotides: TGTGCCAGCAGTTACACGACAGGTTCATCTTCACCCCTCCACTTT.

The rearrangement links TRBV4-3 to TRBJ1-3; D unclear. CDR3 length equals 17 residues. Per germline, CDR1 LGHNA and CDR2 YSLEER. The germline V and J ends were trimmed by 3 bases and 0 bases, with 15 bases remaining between them. The CDR3: CASSQSRVTYSGNTIYF. CDR3 nucleotides: TGCGCCAGCAGCCAGTCACGAGTCACCTACTCTGGAAACACCATATATTTT.

This chain links TRBV6-5 with TRBJ1-1; D is ambiguous. Trimming took 6 bases from V and 0 from J, leaving 11 bases between them. Germline CDR1 MNHEY, CDR2 SVGAGI. This CDR3 has 14 amino acids. CDR3: CASSQRTVNTEAFF. As DNA, the CDR3 is TGTGCCAGCAGCCAACGGACGGTGAACACTGAAGCTTTCTTT.